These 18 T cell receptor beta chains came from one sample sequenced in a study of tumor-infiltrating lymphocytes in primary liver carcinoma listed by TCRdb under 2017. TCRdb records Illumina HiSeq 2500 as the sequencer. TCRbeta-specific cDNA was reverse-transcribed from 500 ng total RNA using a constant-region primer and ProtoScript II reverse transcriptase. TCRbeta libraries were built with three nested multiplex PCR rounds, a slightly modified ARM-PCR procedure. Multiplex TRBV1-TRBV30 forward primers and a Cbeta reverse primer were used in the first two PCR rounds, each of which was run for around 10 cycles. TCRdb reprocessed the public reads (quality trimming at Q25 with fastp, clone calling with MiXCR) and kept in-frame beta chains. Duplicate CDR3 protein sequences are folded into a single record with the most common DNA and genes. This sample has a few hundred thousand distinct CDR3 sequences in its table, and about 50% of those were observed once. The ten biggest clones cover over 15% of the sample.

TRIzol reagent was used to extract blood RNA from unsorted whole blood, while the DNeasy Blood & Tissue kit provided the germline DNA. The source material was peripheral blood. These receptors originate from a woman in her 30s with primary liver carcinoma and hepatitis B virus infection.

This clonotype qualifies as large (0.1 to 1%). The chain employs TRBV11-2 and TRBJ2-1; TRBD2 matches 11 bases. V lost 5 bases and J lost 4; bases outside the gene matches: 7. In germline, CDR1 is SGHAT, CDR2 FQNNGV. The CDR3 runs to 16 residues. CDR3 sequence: CASSTSLAGGYNEQFF. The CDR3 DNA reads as TGTGCCAGCAGCACCTCTCTAGCGGGAGGATACAATGAGCAGTTCTTC.

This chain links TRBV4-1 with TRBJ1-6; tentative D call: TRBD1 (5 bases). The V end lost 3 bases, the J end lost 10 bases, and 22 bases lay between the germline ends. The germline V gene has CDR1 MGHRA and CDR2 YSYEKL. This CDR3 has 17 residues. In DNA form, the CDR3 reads TGCGCCAGCAGCCACAACGCACCACGGGGGGGTCGGTCACCCCTCCACTTT. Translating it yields CASSHNAPRGGRSPLHF.

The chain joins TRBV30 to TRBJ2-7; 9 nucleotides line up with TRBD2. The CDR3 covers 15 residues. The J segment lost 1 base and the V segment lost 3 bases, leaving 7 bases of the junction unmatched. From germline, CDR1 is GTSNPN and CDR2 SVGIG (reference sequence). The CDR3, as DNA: TGTGCCTGGAGCCAGTCTAGCGGGGTTTCCTACGAGCAGTACTTC. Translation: CAWSQSSGVSYEQYF.

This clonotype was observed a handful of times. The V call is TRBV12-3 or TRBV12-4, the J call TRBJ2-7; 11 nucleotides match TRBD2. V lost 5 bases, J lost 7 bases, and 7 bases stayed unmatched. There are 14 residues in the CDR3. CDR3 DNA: TGTGCCAGCAGTCCAGGACTAGCGGGTCATGAGCAGTACTTC. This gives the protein CASSPGLAGHEQYF.

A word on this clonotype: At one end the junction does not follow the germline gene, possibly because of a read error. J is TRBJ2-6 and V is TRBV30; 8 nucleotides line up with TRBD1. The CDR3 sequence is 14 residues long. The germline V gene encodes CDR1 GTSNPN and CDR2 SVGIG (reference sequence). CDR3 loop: CVGQGRAGANVPTF. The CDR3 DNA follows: TGTGTCGGACAGGGTAGGGCTGGGGCCAACGTCCCGACTTTC.

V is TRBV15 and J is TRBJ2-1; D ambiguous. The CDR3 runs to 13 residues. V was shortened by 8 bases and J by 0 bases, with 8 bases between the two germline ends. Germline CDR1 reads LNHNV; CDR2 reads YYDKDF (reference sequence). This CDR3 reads CATGATSYNEQFF. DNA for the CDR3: TGTGCCACCGGAGCTACCTCCTACAATGAGCAGTTCTTC.

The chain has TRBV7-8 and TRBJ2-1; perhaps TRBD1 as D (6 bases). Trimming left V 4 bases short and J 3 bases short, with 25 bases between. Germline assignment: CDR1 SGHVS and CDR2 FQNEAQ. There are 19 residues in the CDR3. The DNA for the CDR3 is TGTGCCAGCAGCTCCCCTTTGAAGGACAGCCCCAAGCACTACAATGAGCAGTTCTTC. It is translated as CASSSPLKDSPKHYNEQFF.

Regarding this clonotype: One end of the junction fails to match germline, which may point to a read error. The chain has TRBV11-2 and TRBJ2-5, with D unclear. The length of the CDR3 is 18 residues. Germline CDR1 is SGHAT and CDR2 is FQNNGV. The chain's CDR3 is CACSLGGANGNPRGTQYF. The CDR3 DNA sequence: TGTGCCTGCAGCTTAGGCGGAGCTAACGGAAACCCACGAGGGACCCAGTACTTC.

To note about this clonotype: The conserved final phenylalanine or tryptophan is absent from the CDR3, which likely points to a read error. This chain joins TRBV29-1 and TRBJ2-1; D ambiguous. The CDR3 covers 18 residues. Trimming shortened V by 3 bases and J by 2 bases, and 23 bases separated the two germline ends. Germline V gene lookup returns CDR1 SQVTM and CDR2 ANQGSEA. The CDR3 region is CSVEGLETAPGPYNEQFI. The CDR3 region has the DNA TGCAGCGTTGAGGGTCTGGAAACAGCGCCCGGCCCCTACAATGAGCAGTTCATC.

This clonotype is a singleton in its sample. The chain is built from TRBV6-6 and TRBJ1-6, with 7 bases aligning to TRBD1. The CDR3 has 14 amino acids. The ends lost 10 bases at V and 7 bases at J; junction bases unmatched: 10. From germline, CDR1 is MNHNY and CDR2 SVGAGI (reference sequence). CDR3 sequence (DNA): TGTGCCACTACAGGGGCAGGTCGGAATTCACCCCTCCACTTT. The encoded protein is CATTGAGRNSPLHF.

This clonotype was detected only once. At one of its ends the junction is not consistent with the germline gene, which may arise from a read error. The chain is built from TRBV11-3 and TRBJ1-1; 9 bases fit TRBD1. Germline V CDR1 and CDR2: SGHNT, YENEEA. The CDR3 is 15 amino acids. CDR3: CASSYSDRGNTETFF. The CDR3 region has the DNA TGTGCCAGCAGCTATTCGGACAGGGGAAACACTGAAACTTTCTTT. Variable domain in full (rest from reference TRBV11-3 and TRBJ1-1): EAGVVQSPRYKIIEKKQPVAFWCNPISGHNTLYWYLQNLGQGPELLIRYENEEAVDDSQLPKDRFSAERLKGVDSTLKIQPAELGDSAVYLCASSYSDRGNTETFFGQGTRLTVV.

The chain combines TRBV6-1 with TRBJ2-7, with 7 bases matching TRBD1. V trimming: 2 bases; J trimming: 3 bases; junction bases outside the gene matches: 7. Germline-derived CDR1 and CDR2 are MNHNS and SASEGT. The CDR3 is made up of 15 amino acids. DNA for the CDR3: TGTGCCAGCAGTGAATACGACAGGGCTCTCTACGAGCAGTACTTC. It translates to CASSEYDRALYEQYF.

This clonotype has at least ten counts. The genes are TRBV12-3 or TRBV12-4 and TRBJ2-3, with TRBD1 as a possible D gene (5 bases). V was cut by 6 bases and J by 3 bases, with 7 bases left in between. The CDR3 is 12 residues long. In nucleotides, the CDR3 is TGTGCCAGCAGCCCAGGGACAGATACGCAGTATTTT. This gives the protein CASSPGTDTQYF.

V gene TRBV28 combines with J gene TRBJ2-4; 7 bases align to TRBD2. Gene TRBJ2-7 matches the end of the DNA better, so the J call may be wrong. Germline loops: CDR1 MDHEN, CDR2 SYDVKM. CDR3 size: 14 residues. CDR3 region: CACTSPSGSYEQYF. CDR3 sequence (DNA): TGTGCCTGCACCTCACCTAGCGGCTCCTACGAGCAGTACTTC.

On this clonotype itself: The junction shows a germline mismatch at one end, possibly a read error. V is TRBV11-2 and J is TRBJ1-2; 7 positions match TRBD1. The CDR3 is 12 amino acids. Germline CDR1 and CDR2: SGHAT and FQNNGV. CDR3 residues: CVSRGAEVSYTF. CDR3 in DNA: TGTGTCAGCAGGGGGGCGGAAGTTAGCTACACCTTC.

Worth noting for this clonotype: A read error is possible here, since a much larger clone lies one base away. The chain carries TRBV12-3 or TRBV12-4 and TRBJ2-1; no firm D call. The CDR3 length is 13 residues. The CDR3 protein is CAISSLVGHEQFF. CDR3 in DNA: TGTGCCATCAGTTCTCTAGTGGGCCATGAGCAGTTCTTC.

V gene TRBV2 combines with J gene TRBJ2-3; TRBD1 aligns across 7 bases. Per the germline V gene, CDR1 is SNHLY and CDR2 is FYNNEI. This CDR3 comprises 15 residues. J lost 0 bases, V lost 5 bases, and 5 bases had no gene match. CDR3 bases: TGTGCCAGCAGTCCCGGGACAGCAAGCACAGATACGCAGTATTTT. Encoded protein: CASSPGTASTDTQYF.

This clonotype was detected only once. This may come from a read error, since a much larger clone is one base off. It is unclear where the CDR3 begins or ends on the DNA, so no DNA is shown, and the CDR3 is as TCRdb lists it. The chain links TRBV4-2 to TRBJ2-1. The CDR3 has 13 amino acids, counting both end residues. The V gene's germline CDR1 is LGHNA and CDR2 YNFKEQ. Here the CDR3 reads CASSQAFAVGSFF.